The T cell receptor (beta chain) under discussion was sequenced for a study of PD-1 blockade in classical Hodgkin lymphoma. J was trimmed by 0 bases and V by 0 bases; bases with no gene match: 0. The CDR3 loop spans 15 amino acids. Looked up from germline, CDR1 is MNHEY and CDR2 is SVGAGI. Relapse was seen in all patients after autologous stem cell transplantation, and brentuximab vedotin exposure was variable. Best response was recorded as complete response, partial response or progressive disease. Findings and limits, study-wide: Although disease activity or prior therapy may be involved, causes of the repertoire differences remain undefined. A reduction in baseline TCR diversity was reportedly seen in newly diagnosed patients relative to healthy donors.

The data were produced by immunoSEQ multiplex PCR, yet TCRdb's version contains in-frame clones alone and is incomplete. The table has under 100,000 clones, about 93% seen once; the top ten hold roughly 3%. On this clone: As yet, its antigen is unknown.

The V and J genes are TRBV6-5 and TRBJ2-3; 7 nucleotides agree with TRBD2. Here the sequenced sample was peripheral blood mononuclear cells (PBMCs), taken before the second cycle of nivolumab. This clonotype originated in a human donor with classical Hodgkin lymphoma. The CDR3 spells CASSYSGGSTDTQYF. The CDR3 nucleotides read TGTGCCAGCAGTTACTCGGGAGGGAGCACAGATACGCAGTATTTT.